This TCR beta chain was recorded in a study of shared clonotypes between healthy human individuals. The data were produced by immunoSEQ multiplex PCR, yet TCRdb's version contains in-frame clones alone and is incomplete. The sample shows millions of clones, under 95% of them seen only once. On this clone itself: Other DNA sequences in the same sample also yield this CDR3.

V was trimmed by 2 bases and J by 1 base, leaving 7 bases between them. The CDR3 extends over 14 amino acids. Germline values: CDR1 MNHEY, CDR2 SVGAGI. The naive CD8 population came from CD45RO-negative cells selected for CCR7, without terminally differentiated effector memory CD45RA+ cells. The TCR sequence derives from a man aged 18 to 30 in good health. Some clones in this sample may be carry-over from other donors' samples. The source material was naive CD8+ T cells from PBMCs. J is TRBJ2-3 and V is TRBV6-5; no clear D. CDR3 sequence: CASSYGLGTDTQYF. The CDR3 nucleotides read TGTGCCAGCAGTTACGGTCTCGGCACAGATACGCAGTATTTT.